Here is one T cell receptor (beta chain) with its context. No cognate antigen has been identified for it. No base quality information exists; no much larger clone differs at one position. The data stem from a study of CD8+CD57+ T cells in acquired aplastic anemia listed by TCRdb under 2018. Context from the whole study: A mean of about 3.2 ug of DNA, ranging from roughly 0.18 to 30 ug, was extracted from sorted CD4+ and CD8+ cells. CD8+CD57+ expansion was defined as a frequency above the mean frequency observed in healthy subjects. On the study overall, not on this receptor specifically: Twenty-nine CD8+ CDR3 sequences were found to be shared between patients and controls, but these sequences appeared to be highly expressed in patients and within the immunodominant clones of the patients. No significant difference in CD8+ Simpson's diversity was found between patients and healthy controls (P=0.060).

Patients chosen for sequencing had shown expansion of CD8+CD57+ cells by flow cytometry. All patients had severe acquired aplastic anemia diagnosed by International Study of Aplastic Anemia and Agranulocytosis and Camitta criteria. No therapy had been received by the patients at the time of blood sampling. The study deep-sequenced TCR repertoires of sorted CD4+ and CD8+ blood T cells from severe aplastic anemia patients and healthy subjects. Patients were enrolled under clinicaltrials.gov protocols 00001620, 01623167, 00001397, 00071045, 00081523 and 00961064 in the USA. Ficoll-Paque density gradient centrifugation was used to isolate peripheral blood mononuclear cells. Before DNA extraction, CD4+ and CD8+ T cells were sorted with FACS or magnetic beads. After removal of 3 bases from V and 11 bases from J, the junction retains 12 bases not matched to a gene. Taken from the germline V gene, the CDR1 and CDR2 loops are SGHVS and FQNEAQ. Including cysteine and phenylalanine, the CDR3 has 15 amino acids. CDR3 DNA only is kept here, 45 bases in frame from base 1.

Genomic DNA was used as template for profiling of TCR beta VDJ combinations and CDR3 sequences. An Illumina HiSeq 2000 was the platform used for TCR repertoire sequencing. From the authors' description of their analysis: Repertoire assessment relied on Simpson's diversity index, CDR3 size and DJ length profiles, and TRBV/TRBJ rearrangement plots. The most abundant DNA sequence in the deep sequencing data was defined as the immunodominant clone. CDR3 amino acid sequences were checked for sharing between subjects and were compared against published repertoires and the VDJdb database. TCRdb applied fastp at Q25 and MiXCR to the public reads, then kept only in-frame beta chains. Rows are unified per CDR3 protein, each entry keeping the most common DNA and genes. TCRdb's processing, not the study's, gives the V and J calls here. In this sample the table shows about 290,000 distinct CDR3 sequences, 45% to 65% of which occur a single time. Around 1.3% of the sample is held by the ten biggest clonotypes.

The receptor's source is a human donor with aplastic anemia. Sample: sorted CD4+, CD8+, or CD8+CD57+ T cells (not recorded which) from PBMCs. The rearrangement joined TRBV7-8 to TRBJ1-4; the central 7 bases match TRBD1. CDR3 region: CASSFMQGGNVKLFF. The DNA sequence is TGTGCCAGCAGCTTTATGCAGGGGGGAAATGTGAAACTGTTTTTT.